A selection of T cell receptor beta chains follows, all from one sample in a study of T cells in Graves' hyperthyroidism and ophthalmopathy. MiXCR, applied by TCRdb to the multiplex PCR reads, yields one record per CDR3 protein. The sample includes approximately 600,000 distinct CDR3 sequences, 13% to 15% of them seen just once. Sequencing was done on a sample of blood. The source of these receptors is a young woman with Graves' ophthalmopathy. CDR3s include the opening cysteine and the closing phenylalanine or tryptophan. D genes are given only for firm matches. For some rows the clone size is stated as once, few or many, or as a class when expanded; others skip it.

DNA: TGTGCCAGCTCCAAAGAGGGGAATAGCAATCAGCCCCAGCATTTT
CDR3: CASSKEGNSNQPQHF
V: TRBV6-1
size: .
J: TRBJ1-5
D: .

DNA: TGTGCCAGCAGCTTGGGGGAGCACTATGGCTACACCTTC
CDR3: CASSLGEHYGYTF
V: TRBV7-9
size: many
J: TRBJ1-2
D: .

DNA: TGTGCCTGGGGGCGTAACCGGGAGACCCAGTACTTC
CDR3: CAWGRNRETQYF
V: TRBV30
size: many
J: TRBJ2-5
D: .

DNA: TGCGCCAGCAGCCAAAGAACAGCGGGAGCGGACAATGAGCAGTTCTTC
CDR3: CASSQRTAGADNEQFF
V: TRBV4-1
size: few
J: TRBJ2-1
D: TRBD2

DNA: TGTGCCAGCAGTTCTCCGGCTGAAGCTTTCTTT
CDR3: CASSSPAEAFF
V: TRBV6-5
size: few
J: TRBJ1-1
D: .

DNA: TGCAGTGCTACACTGTCTTCCTACAATGAGCAGTTCTTC
CDR3: CSATLSSYNEQFF
V: TRBV20-1
size: many
J: TRBJ2-1
D: .

DNA: TGTGCCAGCAGCCACAGTGGCACAGGGATCATGAACACTGAAGCTTTCTTT
CDR3: CASSHSGTGIMNTEAFF
V: TRBV5-5
size: many
J: TRBJ1-1
D: .

DNA: TGTGCCAGCAGCAGGGGACTAGCGGGAGGGAATGAGCAGTTCTTC
CDR3: CASSRGLAGGNEQFF
V: TRBV11-2
size: many
J: TRBJ2-1
D: TRBD2

DNA: TGCGCCAGCAGCTTGGTCGGGTATGGCACAGATACGCAGTATTTT
CDR3: CASSLVGYGTDTQYF
V: TRBV5-1
size: many
J: TRBJ2-3
D: .

DNA: TGTGCCAGCAGTGAACCCCCCGCGACAGGGATATTGGGCAATCAGCCCCAGCATTTT
CDR3: CASSEPPATGILGNQPQHF
V: TRBV2
size: .
J: TRBJ1-5
D: TRBD1

DNA: TGTGCCAGCAGCTCCGACGGGACGGCCTACAATGAGCAGTTCTTC
CDR3: CASSSDGTAYNEQFF
V: TRBV7-3
size: many
J: TRBJ2-1
D: .

DNA: TGCAGTGCTAATGAAGCGGGAGGGTTAGTCAATGAGCAGTTCTTC
CDR3: CSANEAGGLVNEQFF
V: TRBV20-1
size: .
J: TRBJ2-1
D: TRBD2

DNA: TGTGCCAGCAGCGTAGATGCAACTAATGAAAAACTGTTTTTT
CDR3: CASSVDATNEKLFF
V: TRBV9
size: few
J: TRBJ1-4
D: .

DNA: TGTGCCAGCAGCGTACGACAGGGGTCTAAAGTGGGGTACGAGCAGTACTTC
CDR3: CASSVRQGSKVGYEQYF
V: TRBV6-1
size: .
J: TRBJ2-7
D: TRBD1

DNA: TGCAGTGCTAGGAGCCGGCGGGAGGGTTTCTACGAGCAGTACTTC
CDR3: CSARSRREGFYEQYF
V: TRBV20-1
size: many
J: TRBJ2-7
D: TRBD2

DNA: TGTGCCAGCAGGCCCTACAGTTCCAATCAGCCCCAGCATTTT
CDR3: CASRPYSSNQPQHF
V: TRBV6-2/TRBV6-3
size: .
J: TRBJ1-5
D: .

DNA: TGCGCCAGCAGCCAAGTCCTAGCGGGAGCCGGAGATACGCAGTATTTT
CDR3: CASSQVLAGAGDTQYF
V: TRBV4-1
size: .
J: TRBJ2-3
D: TRBD2

DNA: TGTGCCATCACTCCCGGGACAGGGCCCTACGAGCAGTACTTC
CDR3: CAITPGTGPYEQYF
V: TRBV10-3
size: .
J: TRBJ2-7
D: TRBD1

DNA: TGCAGCGTCGTGGGGCGGATGAACACTGAAGCTTTCTTT
CDR3: CSVVGRMNTEAFF
V: TRBV29-1
size: many
J: TRBJ1-1
D: .

DNA: TGTGCCTGGAGTGGGGGACAGGTCTATGGCTACACCTTC
CDR3: CAWSGGQVYGYTF
V: TRBV30
size: many
J: TRBJ1-2
D: TRBD1

DNA: TGCGCCAGCAGCCAAGATACGACAGGGTCTACCTATGGCTACACCTTC
CDR3: CASSQDTTGSTYGYTF
V: TRBV4-1
size: few
J: TRBJ1-2
D: TRBD1

DNA: TGTGCCAGCAGAGGGGACAGTAACACCGGGGAGCTGTTTTTT
CDR3: CASRGDSNTGELFF
V: TRBV6-1
size: .
J: TRBJ2-2
D: TRBD1

DNA: TGTGCCACCAGTGACGTCGGTACGCAGTATTTT
CDR3: CATSDVGTQYF
V: TRBV24-1
size: few
J: TRBJ2-3
D: .

DNA: TGTGCCTGGAGTATGGGACAGGGTTACAATCAGCCCCAGCATTTT
CDR3: CAWSMGQGYNQPQHF
V: TRBV30
size: .
J: TRBJ1-5
D: TRBD1

DNA: TGTGCCAGCAGCCAAGATACGGGAGTTCTTATGGGTGGTGAGCAGTTCTTC
CDR3: CASSQDTGVLMGGEQFF
V: TRBV3-1
size: many
J: TRBJ2-1
D: .

DNA: TGCAGTGCTAGATCAAACAGGGTACCCTACAATGAGCAGTTCTTC
CDR3: CSARSNRVPYNEQFF
V: TRBV20-1
size: many
J: TRBJ2-1
D: .

DNA: TGTGCCAGCTCACCACGGCGAACAAAAGGGCGCGGATATACGCAGTATTTT
CDR3: CASSPRRTKGRGYTQYF
V: TRBV18
size: .
J: TRBJ2-3
D: .

DNA: TGTGCCAGCAGTTTTCAGCTCCAAGAGACCCAGTACTTC
CDR3: CASSFQLQETQYF
V: TRBV12-3/TRBV12-4
size: many
J: TRBJ2-5
D: .

DNA: TGTGCCAGTAGTATAGCACTAGCCGATACCTACGAGCAGTACTTC
CDR3: CASSIALADTYEQYF
V: TRBV19
size: few
J: TRBJ2-7
D: .

DNA: TGTGCCAGCAGCTTAGGGATGGGGCCCGGGGAGCTGTTTTTT
CDR3: CASSLGMGPGELFF
V: TRBV11-2
size: many
J: TRBJ2-2
D: .

DNA: TGTGCCAGCAGCTCGCAGGGACCCCGGGTCGGCACAGATACGCAGTATTTT
CDR3: CASSSQGPRVGTDTQYF
V: TRBV11-2
size: many
J: TRBJ2-3
D: .

DNA: TGCAGTGCAACTACGGGACTAGCGGGAGGGAATGAGCAGTTCTTC
CDR3: CSATTGLAGGNEQFF
V: TRBV20-1
size: few
J: TRBJ2-1
D: TRBD2

DNA: TGTGCCAGCAAAGCGGGAGAGGGGGGGGACGAGCAGTACTTC
CDR3: CASKAGEGGDEQYF
V: TRBV9
size: many
J: TRBJ2-7
D: TRBD2

DNA: TGTGCCAGCAACCTACAGGGGTTGTATAGCAATCAGCCCCAGCATTTT
CDR3: CASNLQGLYSNQPQHF
V: TRBV6-2/TRBV6-3
size: many
J: TRBJ1-5
D: TRBD1

DNA: TGTGCCGGATATAGGGGGACTAGCGGGCAGAATGAGCAGTTCTTC
CDR3: CAGYRGTSGQNEQFF
V: TRBV2
size: .
J: TRBJ2-1
D: TRBD2

DNA: TGTGCCAGCAGCATGGGGACAGGGAACACTGAAGCTTTCTTT
CDR3: CASSMGTGNTEAFF
V: TRBV7-9
size: many
J: TRBJ1-1
D: TRBD1

DNA: TGTGCCAGCAGTTTAGGTCAGGGACGGGATACGCAGTATTTT
CDR3: CASSLGQGRDTQYF
V: TRBV28
size: .
J: TRBJ2-3
D: .

DNA: TGTGCCAGCAGCGTTCCGGGACAGCGCCTCTACAATGAGCAGTTCTTC
CDR3: CASSVPGQRLYNEQFF
V: TRBV5-8
size: many
J: TRBJ2-1
D: TRBD1

DNA: TGTGCCAGCAGCTTAGGGCACAGCGTCGCAGATACGCAGTATTTT
CDR3: CASSLGHSVADTQYF
V: TRBV11-2
size: many
J: TRBJ2-3
D: .

DNA: TGTGCCAGTAGTATCGGGACGGTGGGAAGTCAGCCCCAGCATTTT
CDR3: CASSIGTVGSQPQHF
V: TRBV19
size: .
J: TRBJ1-5
D: .

DNA: TGCGCCAGCAGCCAAGAAGGACAGAATGCTCTCGGGGACGAGCAGTACTTC
CDR3: CASSQEGQNALGDEQYF
V: TRBV4-1
size: few
J: TRBJ2-7
D: .

DNA: TGTGCCAGCAGTTCCCGGAGGGACAGGGGCCCCTATAGCAATCAGCCCCAGCATTTT
CDR3: CASSSRRDRGPYSNQPQHF
V: TRBV6-1
size: .
J: TRBJ1-5
D: TRBD1

DNA: TGCGCCAACAGCCATCTTTTTGGAAACACCATATATTTT
CDR3: CANSHLFGNTIYF
V: TRBV4-1
size: .
J: TRBJ1-3
D: .

DNA: TGTGCCAGCCGCTCAGGGGGCATTGGTGAGCAGTTCTTC
CDR3: CASRSGGIGEQFF
V: TRBV7-2
size: many
J: TRBJ2-1
D: TRBD1

DNA: TGCAGTGCTTCTCCCGGGGGAGAGACCCAGTACTTC
CDR3: CSASPGGETQYF
V: TRBV20-1
size: few
J: TRBJ2-5
D: .

DNA: TGTGCCACGGGACTACCCTACGAGCAGTACTTC
CDR3: CATGLPYEQYF
V: TRBV19
size: .
J: TRBJ2-7
D: TRBD2

DNA: TGTGCCAGCAGTGAAATTAGGGAGGATCAGCCCCAGCATTTT
CDR3: CASSEIREDQPQHF
V: TRBV2
size: many
J: TRBJ1-5
D: .